The source of this T cell receptor (beta chain) is a study of technical replicates of blood from several donors. Generated by immunoSEQ multiplex PCR, the TCRdb table keeps only in-frame clones and is missing some. This sample has fewer than 85,000 clones, with 85% to 95% found just once. Material for sequencing was PBMCs. This receptor was taken from a human donor in good health. Some clones in this sample may be carry-over from other donors' samples.

The CDR3 DNA is TGCGCCAGCAGCTTAGGAGACAGGGAAAATTCACCCCTCCACTTT. Translation gives CASSLGDRENSPLHF. V and J are TRBV5-1 and TRBJ1-6; the match to TRBD1 covers 7 bases. The CDR3 extends over 15 amino acids. CDR1 SGHRS and CDR2 YFSETQ come from the germline V gene. The V and J ends lost 2 bases and 7 bases, in that order; junction bases with no gene match: 6.